Shown below are 11 T cell receptor beta chains from a single sample sequenced in a study of Ad26.COV2.S vaccination and SARS-CoV-2 variants. Profiling relied on immunoSEQ multiplex PCR, and the TCRdb table lists in-frame clones only, not all of them. Among about 350,000 clones listed, 70% to 90% were seen once. Stated treatment: some 20 received Ad26.COV2.S at low or high dose, single or two shots; 5 received placebo; per-sample allocation not given. Each sample was drawn 63 days after the first injection (of vaccine or placebo). Specimen: peripheral blood, collected in a trial of Ad26.COV2.S vaccine versus placebo. These receptors originate from a person between 18 and 59 years old who received the Ad26.COV2.S COVID-19 vaccine or a placebo.

The rearrangement uses TRBV5-1 and TRBJ2-7, with 10 nucleotides matching TRBD1. V lost 4 bases to trimming and J lost 3 bases; unmatched junction nucleotides: 7. The length of the CDR3 is 15 residues. Germline V gene lookup returns CDR1 SGHRS and CDR2 YFSETQ. Written as DNA, the CDR3 is TGCGCCAGCAGCGAGGCTGGACAGGGGGTCTACGAGCAGTACTTC. It translates to CASSEAGQGVYEQYF.

This chain uses TRBV19 with TRBJ2-1, with D perhaps assigned TRBD1 or TRBD2 (5 bases each). The CDR3 runs 13 residues. Germline V gene lookup returns CDR1 LNHDA and CDR2 SQIVND (reference sequence). Trimming removed 7 bases at V and 3 bases at J, with 10 bases between. DNA for the CDR3: TGTGCCAGTACGGGGACCAACTACAATGAGCAGTTCTTC. Translating gives CASTGTNYNEQFF.

The chain has TRBV11-3 and TRBJ2-1, with a possible D match to TRBD1 (5 bases). Looked up from germline, CDR1 is SGHNT and CDR2 is YENEEA. This CDR3 region has 14 residues. V was pared by 2 bases and J by 0 bases, with 5 bases between. This CDR3 is CASSLRGSYNEQFF. The CDR3 DNA sequence: TGTGCCAGCAGCTTAAGGGGCTCCTACAATGAGCAGTTCTTC.

The gene calls are TRBV2 and TRBJ1-2; perhaps TRBD1 as D (6 bases). Germline V gene lookup returns CDR1 SNHLY and CDR2 FYNNEI. This CDR3 region has 14 residues. With 1 base removed from V and 4 bases from J, the gap between germline ends came to 10 bases. CDR3 in amino acids: CASSEDGTIYGYTF. DNA for the CDR3: TGTGCCAGCAGTGAAGACGGGACAATCTATGGCTACACCTTC.

This chain's CDR3 is CASRGRDRDDSPLHF. In DNA, the CDR3 is TGTGCCAGCAGGGGACGGGACAGGGATGATTCACCCCTCCACTTT. The chain joins TRBV6-6 to TRBJ1-6, with TRBD1 matching over 9 bases. V shed 6 bases and J 8 bases; nucleotides not matched to a gene: 8. Germline CDR1 reads MNHNY; CDR2 reads SVGAGI (reference sequence). The CDR3 length is 15 residues.

This clone has just a few counts. The rearrangement uses TRBV7-9 and TRBJ1-2; 7 bases match TRBD1. Looked up from germline, CDR1 is SEHNR and CDR2 is FQNEAQ (reference sequence). This CDR3 contains 14 residues. V lost 5 bases, J lost 0 bases, and 3 bases stayed unmatched. The CDR3 DNA reads as TGTGCCAGCAGCCCAGGACAGGCTAACTATGGCTACACCTTC. Translating gives CASSPGQANYGYTF.

The V call is TRBV27, the J call TRBJ1-5; 8 nucleotides match TRBD1. This CDR3 comprises 15 residues. Germline V CDR1 and CDR2: MNHEY, SMNVEV (reference sequence). V dropped 4 bases and J dropped 4; count of bases not matched to a gene: 6. The CDR3 loop is CASSYGRDRNQPQHF. The CDR3 DNA reads TGTGCCAGCAGTTATGGCCGGGACAGGAATCAGCCCCAGCATTTT.

The CDR3 is CAIRRDSSDYGYTF. The DNA of the CDR3 is TGTGCCATCAGGCGGGACAGCAGCGACTATGGCTACACCTTC. The chain has TRBV10-3 and TRBJ1-2; 7 nucleotides line up with TRBD1. Germline V gives CDR1 ENHRY, CDR2 SYGVKD. V trimming: 6 bases; J trimming: 3 bases; junction bases outside the gene matches: 7. The CDR3 consists of 14 residues.

The chain employs TRBV5-4 and TRBJ2-1, with 11 bases lining up with TRBD2. With V trimmed by 2 bases and J by 4 bases, 5 bases remained unmatched. This CDR3 comprises 16 residues. Germline V gives CDR1 SGHNT, CDR2 YYREEE (reference sequence). CDR3 DNA sequence: TGTGCCAGCAGCTTCCCGGGACTAGCGGTTTACAATGAGCAGTTCTTC. Its protein is CASSFPGLAVYNEQFF.

The chain combines TRBV7-9 with TRBJ2-7; TRBD2 matches 7 bases. The junction had 6 bases not matched to a gene; V was cut back by 5 bases and J by 2 bases. The CDR3 has 14 residues. Per germline, CDR1 SEHNR and CDR2 FQNEAQ (reference sequence). CDR3 nucleotide sequence: TGTGCCAGCAGCCCGCTCGCGGGGGCCTACGAGCAGTACTTC. Translating it yields CASSPLAGAYEQYF.

This rearrangement joins TRBV2 to TRBJ2-7; 11 nucleotides line up with TRBD1. Trimming removed 2 bases from V and 7 bases from J; junction bases left unmatched: 7. The germline V gene has CDR1 SNHLY and CDR2 FYNNEI. CDR3 length equals 15 residues. The CDR3 loop reads CASSEISGTGGEQYF. The CDR3 nucleotides read TGTGCCAGCAGTGAAATATCTGGGACAGGGGGGGAGCAGTACTTC. Variable domain in full (rest from reference TRBV2 and TRBJ2-7): EPEVTQTPSHQVTQMGQEVILRCVPISNHLYFYWYRQILGQKVEFLVSFYNNEISEKSEIFDDQFSVERPDGSNFTLKIRSTKLEDSAMYFCASSEISGTGGEQYFGPGTRLTVT.